One sample yielded the 5 T cell receptor beta chains listed below, sequenced in a study of response to subunit inactivated influenza vaccine. TCRdb analysed the RT-PCR reads with MiXCR anew, one entry per CDR3 protein. The sample consists of roughly 790,000 distinct CDR3 sequences, 21% of them appearing once. Sample: PBMCs from blood, taken around 5 days after vaccination. These receptors were taken from a man aged 45-65 years who received an inactivated influenza vaccine.

V gene TRBV11-2 combines with J gene TRBJ2-3; 7 bases match TRBD1. Germline V CDR1 and CDR2: SGHAT, FQNNGV. V was clipped by 5 bases and J by 1 base; unmatched bases: 9. The CDR3 has 16 amino acids. The DNA for the CDR3 is TGTGCCAGCAGCCCATATCGACAGGGCCGCACAGATACGCAGTATTTT. Residues: CASSPYRQGRTDTQYF.

This clonotype was recorded many times. The V and J genes are TRBV29-1 and TRBJ2-7, with 7 bases fitting TRBD1. V dropped 3 bases and J dropped 2; count of bases not matched to a gene: 1. This CDR3 has 12 residues. The V gene's germline CDR1 is SQVTM and CDR2 ANQGSEA. As DNA, the CDR3 is TGCAGCGTTGAGCAGGGGGCCTACGAGCAGTACTTC. This translates into CSVEQGAYEQYF.

There are many counts of this clonotype. The chain carries TRBV6-5 and TRBJ1-4; D unresolved. CDR3 size: 17 residues. V dropped 2 bases and J dropped 8 bases, with 21 bases sitting between them. Germline V CDR1 and CDR2: MNHEY, SVGAGI. The CDR3 DNA reads TGTGCCAGCAGTTACGGGCAGAGGTCGGCGAAAGGGGAAAAACTGTTTTTT. Translation gives CASSYGQRSAKGEKLFF.

In its sample, this clonotype was seen a few times. The chain is built from TRBV2 and TRBJ1-5; D is unresolved. Germline assignment: CDR1 SNHLY and CDR2 FYNNEI. V lost 2 bases, J lost 2 bases, and 4 bases lay in between. The CDR3 length is 13 residues. The CDR3 region is CASSELGNQPQHF. CDR3 DNA sequence: TGTGCCAGCAGTGAATTAGGCAATCAGCCCCAGCATTTT.

J is TRBJ1-3 and V is TRBV18; 7 nucleotides line up with TRBD1. Germline V gives CDR1 KGHSH, CDR2 LQKENI. The CDR3 has 15 residues. Trimming at V came to 3 bases and at J to 2 bases, leaving 4 bases not matched to a gene. The DNA for the CDR3 is TGTGCCAGCTCACCCTCGACAGGGCCTGGAAACACCATATATTTT. This translates into CASSPSTGPGNTIYF.